The next 11 T cell receptor beta chains were all read from a single sample in a study of T cell responses to AZD1222 COVID-19 vaccine. The protocol was immunoSEQ multiplex PCR, while the TCRdb copy is restricted to in-frame clones and leaves out a portion. The data hold around 250,000 clones, with 85% to 95% observed a single time. Source: peripheral blood, taken on day 0 of AZD1222 vaccination. All receptors come from an adult in good health.

The gene calls are TRBV7-2 and TRBJ2-7; D is undetermined. CDR3 length: 14 residues. Germline loops: CDR1 SGHTA, CDR2 FQGNSA. V dropped 5 bases and J dropped 4 bases, with 15 bases sitting between them. CDR3 protein: CASSPSQRVYEQYF. In nucleotides, the CDR3 is TGTGCCAGCAGCCCGTCCCAAAGGGTTTACGAGCAGTACTTC. The full variable domain, its missing parts supplied by reference TRBV7-2 and TRBJ2-7, is GAGVSQSPSNKVTEKGKDVELRCDPISGHTALYWYRQSLGQGLEFLIYFQGNSAPDKSGLPSDRFSAERTGGSVSTLTIQRTQQEDSAVYLCASSPSQRVYEQYFGPGTRLTVT.

V is TRBV6-5 and J is TRBJ2-7; D possibly uses TRBD1 or TRBD2 (6 bases each). CDR3 length: 13 amino acids. V was clipped by 6 bases and J by 9 bases, with 18 bases between them. Germline CDR1 MNHEY, CDR2 SVGAGI. The CDR3 here is CASRGSGATVQYF. The CDR3 DNA follows: TGTGCCAGCAGAGGCTCGGGGGCCACGGTGCAGTACTTC.

This chain joins TRBV7-2 and TRBJ2-3; D remains ambiguous. The germline V gene has CDR1 SGHTA and CDR2 FQGNSA. This CDR3 is built from 12 residues. V shed 0 bases and J shed 6 bases, with 4 bases lying between them. CDR3 amino acids: CASSLARDTQYF. CDR3 nucleotides: TGTGCCAGCAGCTTAGCGAGGGATACGCAGTATTTT.

The chain carries TRBV12-3 or TRBV12-4 and TRBJ2-7; D unclear. V shed 2 bases and J shed 3 bases, with 5 bases lying between them. The CDR3 covers 12 residues. As DNA, the CDR3 is TGTGCCAGCAGTTTATTAGGCTACGAGCAGTACTTC. Protein product: CASSLLGYEQYF.

This chain uses TRBV5-8 with TRBJ1-2, with a possible D match to TRBD1 (5 bases). The CDR3 sequence is 15 residues long. Germline loops: CDR1 SGHTS, CDR2 YDEGEE. V shed 6 bases and J shed 6 bases, with 21 bases lying between them. Written as DNA, the CDR3 is TGTGCCAGCACCCAGGGAGCCATATCGGGACATGGCTACACCTTC. Translating gives CASTQGAISGHGYTF.

The chain couples TRBV12-3 or TRBV12-4 to TRBJ2-7; 8 nucleotides agree with TRBD1. This CDR3 comprises 13 residues. With V trimmed by 5 bases and J by 2 bases, 2 bases remained unmatched. The chain's CDR3 is CASSQGATYEQYF. In nucleotides, the CDR3 is TGTGCCAGCAGTCAGGGGGCAACCTACGAGCAGTACTTC.

This clone has a handful of counts. The rearrangement joins TRBV7-2 to TRBJ2-7; 9 nucleotides align to TRBD2. The CDR3 sequence is 15 residues long. V dropped 5 bases and J dropped 2; count of bases not matched to a gene: 7. Germline assignment: CDR1 SGHTA and CDR2 FQGNSA. This CDR3 reads CASSQRTSEAYEQYF. The CDR3 DNA sequence: TGTGCCAGCAGCCAGAGGACTAGCGAAGCCTACGAGCAGTACTTC.

CDR3 region: CASSSGVEAFF. The CDR3 DNA follows: TGTGCCAGCAGCTCGGGAGTTGAAGCTTTCTTT. This chain joins TRBV9 and TRBJ1-1; D gene unclear. Trimming took 4 bases from V and 7 from J, leaving 8 bases between them. The CDR3 runs to 11 residues. CDR1 is SGDLS, CDR2 YYNGEE, per germline.

J is TRBJ1-1 and V is TRBV30; D uncertain. The CDR3 runs to 13 residues. Germline CDR1 GTSNPN, CDR2 SVGIG (reference sequence). Between the trimmed V and J ends, which lost 1 base and 1 base, there was a span of 7 bases. CDR3 in DNA: TGTGCCTGGAGTGCCGGCGGGAACACTGAAGCTTTCTTT. The encoded protein is CAWSAGGNTEAFF.

This chain joins TRBV11-3 and TRBJ1-5, with 11 bases aligning to TRBD1. V shed 4 bases, J shed 4 bases, and the junction held 6 bases outside the gene matches. The CDR3 has 16 residues. Germline V gives CDR1 SGHNT, CDR2 YENEEA. The CDR3, as DNA: TGTGCCAGCAGCTGGGGACAGGGGGTGTCTAATCAGCCCCAGCATTTT. It is translated as CASSWGQGVSNQPQHF.

The V gene is TRBV28, the J gene TRBJ2-7; 11 bases fit TRBD2. This CDR3 is built from 13 residues. V lost 8 bases to trimming and J lost 6 bases; unmatched junction nucleotides: 6. Per germline, CDR1 MDHEN and CDR2 SYDVKM. CDR3 protein: CASRLAGGGEQYF. The CDR3, as DNA: TGTGCCAGCCGCCTAGCGGGGGGAGGCGAGCAGTACTTC. The full variable domain, in which reference TRBV28 and TRBJ2-7 provide the parts outside the CDR3, is DVKVTQSSRYLVKRTGEKVFLECVQDMDHENMFWYRQDPGLGLRLIYFSYDVKMKEKGDIPEGYSVSREKKERFSLILESASTNQTSMYLCASRLAGGGEQYFGPGTRLTVT.